The following is a TCR beta chain sequence with its context. Its antigen is undetermined. Using RNA transcripts as the source, TCR beta CDR3 regions were amplified. The HTBI primer set was used in a first-round RT-PCR of the TCR CDR3. TCRdb redid the calling of the multiplex PCR reads with MiXCR, one entry per CDR3 protein. Altogether about 560,000 distinct CDR3 sequences are present, 16% being singletons, with the ten largest covering approximately 18%. Newly diagnosed hyperthyroidism, duration under 2 months, in patients aged 18 to 65. The PBMCs had their origin in around 10 ml of fresh peripheral blood. The data belong to a study of T cells in Graves' hyperthyroidism and ophthalmopathy. CDR1 and CDR2 from the germline V gene are SGHTA and FQGNSA. Trimming left V 4 bases short and J 3 bases short, with 12 bases between. CDR3 length: 14 amino acids. Whole-study findings and limits: Researchers found most expanded thyroid clonotypes above 0.001 in blood as well. Ophthalmopathy got predicted by the model a median approximately 6 months before its onset.

This clonotype was obtained from a young woman with Graves' hyperthyroidism. This sequence joins TRBV7-2 and TRBJ1-2; D is unclear. Material: blood. The CDR3 DNA sequence: TGTGCCAGCAGCTCCCGGGGAGGGTACTATGGCTACACCTTC. Protein product: CASSSRGGYYGYTF.